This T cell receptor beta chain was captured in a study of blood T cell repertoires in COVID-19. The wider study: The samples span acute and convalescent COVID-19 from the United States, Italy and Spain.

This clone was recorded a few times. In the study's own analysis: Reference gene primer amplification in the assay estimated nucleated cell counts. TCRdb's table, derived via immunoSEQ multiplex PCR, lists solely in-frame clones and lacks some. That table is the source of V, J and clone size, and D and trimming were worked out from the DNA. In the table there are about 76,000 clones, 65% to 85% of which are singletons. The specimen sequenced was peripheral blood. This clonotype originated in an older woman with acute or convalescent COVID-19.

CDR3 nucleotide sequence: TGTGCCAGTAGTGGGCCGGTAGCGGGGGCCCATCCTAGCACAGATACGCAGTATTTT. It specifies CASSGPVAGAHPSTDTQYF. The rearrangement joins TRBV19 to TRBJ2-3; 9 bases map to TRBD2. This CDR3 region has 19 residues. After removal of 5 bases from V and 0 bases from J, the junction contained 15 bases not matched to a gene. The germline gives CDR1 LNHDA, CDR2 SQIVND (reference sequence).